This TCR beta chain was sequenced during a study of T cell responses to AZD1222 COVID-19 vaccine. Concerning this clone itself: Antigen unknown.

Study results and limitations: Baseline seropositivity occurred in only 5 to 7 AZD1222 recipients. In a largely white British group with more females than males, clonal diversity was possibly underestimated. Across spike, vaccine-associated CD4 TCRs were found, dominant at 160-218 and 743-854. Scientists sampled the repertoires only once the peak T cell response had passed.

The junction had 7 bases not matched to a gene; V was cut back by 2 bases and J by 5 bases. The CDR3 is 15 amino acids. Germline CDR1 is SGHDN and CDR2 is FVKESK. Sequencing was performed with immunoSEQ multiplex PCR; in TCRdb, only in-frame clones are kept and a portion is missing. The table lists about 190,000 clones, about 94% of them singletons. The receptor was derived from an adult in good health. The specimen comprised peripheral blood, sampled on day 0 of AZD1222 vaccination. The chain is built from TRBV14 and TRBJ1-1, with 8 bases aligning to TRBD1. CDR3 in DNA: TGTGCCAGCAGCCAAAGGACAGGGCGGGCGACTGAAGCTTTCTTT. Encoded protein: CASSQRTGRATEAFF.